The next 7 T cell receptor beta chains were all read from a single sample in a study of T cells in women clearing cervical HPV infection. TCRdb keeps only in-frame clones here, not all; method: immunoSEQ multiplex PCR. The table counts 15,000 or so clones; 7.2% lies in the top ten. The sequencing input was blood buffy coat. Receptors originate from a woman between 18 and 69 years old with a cervical HPV16 infection that either progressed to CIN3+ or cleared (not recorded which).

Concerning this clone: Read sequence stops 3 residues before the CDR3 end, and the germline J gene provides the missing end. The gene calls are TRBV4-1 and TRBJ2-5; D is uncertain. V dropped 4 bases and J dropped 0 bases, with 9 bases sitting between them. This CDR3 has 14 residues. Germline CDR1 and CDR2: MGHRA and YSYEKL. Partial CDR3 DNA: TGCGCCAGCAGCCCCCGCGTGGACCAAGAGACC. Its protein is CASSPRVDQET. The whole CDR3 is CASSPRVDQETQYF.

The sequenced part of the CDR3 DNA is TGCAGTGCTTCCGGGACAGTAAACAATGAG. This sequence encodes CSASGTVNNE. The entire CDR3 protein reads CSASGTVNNEQFF. V usage is TRBV20-1 and J usage is TRBJ2-1; 7 bases fit TRBD1. The read finishes 3 residues shy of the CDR3 end, and the germline J gene is used to complete it. The CDR3 has 13 amino acids. Germline CDR1 DFQATT, CDR2 SNEGSKA (reference sequence). V lost 5 bases to trimming and J lost 5 bases; unmatched junction nucleotides: 6.

Turning to this clone: The read comes to an end 3 residues before the CDR3 does, leaving the germline J gene to fill in the end. The rearrangement uses TRBV9 and TRBJ1-5, with 7 bases lining up with TRBD1. CDR3 length equals 14 residues. The V gene end was trimmed by 2 bases and the J gene end by 5 bases; junction bases not matched to a gene: 4. Germline V CDR1 and CDR2: SGDLS, YYNGEE. CDR3 DNA (partial): TGTGCCAGCAGCGTGACGGGGACAGATCAGCCC. Its translation: CASSVTGTDQP. The whole CDR3 sequence reads CASSVTGTDQPQHF. The full variable domain, completed using reference TRBV9 and TRBJ1-5, is DSGVTQTPKHLITATGQRVTLRCSPRSGDLSVYWYQQSLDQGLQFLIQYYNGEERAKGNILERFSAQQFPDLHSELNLSSLELGDSALYFCASSVTGTDQPQHFGDGTRLSIL.

Of note for this clone: The read falls 3 residues short of the CDR3 end, and the missing part is taken from the germline J gene. The rearrangement links TRBV3-1 (or the pseudogene TRBV3-2) to TRBJ1-2, with a possible D match to TRBD1 (6 bases). Between the trimmed V and J ends, which lost 0 bases and 5 bases, there was a span of 10 bases. Germline V gives CDR1 LGHDT, CDR2 YNNKEL (reference sequence). There are 14 residues in the CDR3. CDR3 DNA (partial): TGTGCCAGCAGCCAAGAAGGGGGGGGTTATGGC. It translates to CASSQEGGGYG. The full-length CDR3 reads as CASSQEGGGYGYTF.

CDR3 sequence reads: CSARRGTAEETQYF. Partial CDR3 DNA: TGCAGTGCCCGGAGGGGGACAGCTGAAGAGACC. The rearrangement links TRBV20-1 to TRBJ2-5, with D possibly TRBD1 on 7 matching bases. The sequence runs out 3 residues before the end of the CDR3; the remainder is reconstructed from the germline J gene. The V gene lost 6 bases and the J gene lost 3 bases, with 17 bases spanning the gap. CDR3 length: 14 amino acids. Germline CDR1 reads DFQATT; CDR2 reads SNEGSKA (reference sequence).

Details on this clone: The read ends 3 residues early relative to the CDR3; the germline J gene fills the gap. The J gene is TRBJ2-5, the V gene TRBV9; no reliable D call. The CDR3 contains 15 residues. V shed 6 bases and J shed 1 base, with 16 bases lying between them. Germline CDR1 SGDLS, CDR2 YYNGEE. The part of the CDR3 DNA that was read is TGTGCCAGCACAAAGTCACTACACGCCCAAGAGACC. It encodes CASTKSLHAQET. The entire CDR3 reads CASTKSLHAQETQYF.

Of note for this clone: The sequenced fragment ends 3 residues before the CDR3 boundary, so the rest is inferred from the germline J gene. The chain is built from TRBV20-1 and TRBJ1-2, with D possibly TRBD1 on 5 matching bases. The ends were cut back, 1 base at V and 4 bases at J, with 19 bases in the middle. Germline CDR1 is DFQATT and CDR2 is SNEGSKA (reference sequence). CDR3 length: 16 amino acids. The sequenced CDR3 bases are TGCAGTGCTAGAGTCAGGGCCCCCGGTAGCCGCTATGGC. This codes for CSARVRAPGSRYG. The CDR3, in full, reads CSARVRAPGSRYGYTF.